Shown below are 11 T cell receptor beta chains from a single sample sequenced in a study of beta chain features in type 1 diabetes. All of the isolated RNA was reverse transcribed, so expressed TCRB transcripts were sequenced. Clones were sequenced by immunoSEQ multiplex PCR, and TCRdb holds only the in-frame ones, with some missing. This repertoire shows hundreds of thousands of clones, roughly a sixth found once; its top ten account for 0.02% to 0.03%. Sequencing was done on a sample of naive CD4+ T cells from blood. Receptors were obtained from a woman aged 18-29 years in good health.

The chain combines TRBV27 with TRBJ2-1; unclear D gene. Trimming took 0 bases from V and 8 from J, leaving 14 bases between them. The CDR3 is made up of 15 amino acids. Per the germline V gene, CDR1 is MNHEY and CDR2 is SMNVEV (reference sequence). The CDR3 reads CASSLSASSTHEQFF. The CDR3 nucleotides are TGTGCCAGCAGTTTATCGGCTTCCAGCACCCATGAGCAGTTCTTC.

This clone was seen a few times. The rearrangement joins TRBV6-5 to TRBJ2-3; D may be TRBD2 (6 bases). The CDR3 is 15 residues long. Trimming took 0 bases from V and 8 from J, leaving 15 bases between them. Germline lookup yields CDR1 MNHEY and CDR2 SVGAGI. The CDR3 loop reads CASSYSRLAGGTQYF. The CDR3, as DNA: TGTGCCAGCAGTTACTCGCGGCTAGCCGGGGGTACGCAGTATTTT.

This clone turned up a few times. The chain combines TRBV4-3 with TRBJ2-7; D perhaps matches TRBD1 (5 bases). The V gene's germline CDR1 is LGHNA and CDR2 YSLEER. CDR3 size: 15 residues. The ends were cut back, 0 bases at V and 3 bases at J, with 12 bases in the middle. The CDR3 loop reads CASSQEFPGNYEQYF. CDR3 DNA sequence: TGCGCCAGCAGCCAAGAGTTCCCAGGGAACTACGAGCAGTACTTC.

The J gene is TRBJ2-6, the V gene TRBV19, with D perhaps matching TRBD2 (6 bases). Trimming shortened V by 3 bases and J by 2 bases, and 14 bases separated the two germline ends. Germline lookup yields CDR1 LNHDA and CDR2 SQIVND (reference sequence). The CDR3 runs to 17 residues. The CDR3 bases are TGTGCCAGTAGTATCGCCCGACTAGACGCTGGGGCCAACGTCCTGACTTTC. Its protein is CASSIARLDAGANVLTF. Combining the CDR3 with reference TRBV19 and TRBJ2-6 gives the whole variable domain DGGITQSPKYLFRKEGQNVTLSCEQNLNHDAMYWYRQDPGQGLRLIYYSQIVNDFQKGDIAEGYSVSREKKESFPLTVTSAQKNPTAFYLCASSIARLDAGANVLTFGAGSRLTVL.

This clone showed up just a few times. The rearrangement joins TRBV6-1 to TRBJ1-5, with 7 nucleotides matching TRBD1. V lost 3 bases, J lost 1 base, and 12 bases stayed unmatched. The CDR3 has 18 amino acids. Germline CDR1 reads MNHNS; CDR2 reads SASEGT. This CDR3 is CASSESTGIRVSNQPQHF. The DNA of the CDR3 is TGTGCCAGCAGTGAGTCGACAGGGATAAGGGTGAGCAATCAGCCCCAGCATTTT.

This sequence joins TRBV15 and TRBJ2-1, with 10 bases identical to TRBD2. Germline assignment: CDR1 LNHNV and CDR2 YYDKDF (reference sequence). The CDR3 spans 17 residues. J gave up 2 bases and V 0 bases, and 4 bases lay outside the gene matches. This CDR3 reads CATSREPGLAPYNEQFF. The CDR3 DNA sequence: TGTGCCACCAGCAGAGAACCGGGACTAGCGCCCTACAATGAGCAGTTCTTC.

The table lists this clone with a few counts. DNA of the CDR3: TGTGCCAGCAGCGTGGGACAGACGGGGAGAAGAGCTTTCTTT. This codes for CASSVGQTGRRAFF. J is TRBJ1-1 and V is TRBV9, with 7 bases that match TRBD1. Germline loops: CDR1 SGDLS, CDR2 YYNGEE. The V segment lost 2 bases and the J segment 10 bases; nucleotides outside the gene matches: 11. The CDR3 contains 14 residues.

The chain combines TRBV28 with TRBJ2-5; D gene ambiguous. The CDR3 contains 12 residues. V was shortened by 6 bases and J by 4 bases, with 9 bases between the two germline ends. Germline V gene sequence: CDR1 MDHEN, CDR2 SYDVKM. The CDR3 here is CASRAYIETQYF. The CDR3 bases are TGTGCCAGCAGGGCTTATATAGAGACCCAGTACTTC.

The CDR3 sequence is CASSFGDEQYF. CDR3 bases: TGTGCCAGCAGCTTTGGGGACGAGCAGTACTTC. The chain has TRBV7-9 and TRBJ2-7, with D hard to call. CDR1 SEHNR and CDR2 FQNEAQ come from the germline V gene (reference sequence). Trimming took off 3 bases at V and 5 bases at J, with 5 bases between the two ends. The CDR3 length is 11 residues.

This chain joins TRBV10-3 and TRBJ1-2; D gene unclear. Germline V CDR1 and CDR2: ENHRY, SYGVKD. The CDR3 runs 12 residues. Trimming stripped 4 bases from V and 8 bases from J, with 11 bases between. In DNA form, the CDR3 reads TGTGCCATCAGTGTGGGCCTTCGCGGCTACACCTTC. The encoded protein is CAISVGLRGYTF.

The gene calls are TRBV7-9 and TRBJ2-1, with D perhaps TRBD2 (6 bases). V lost 4 bases to trimming and J lost 0 bases, with 16 bases between them. Germline V lookup: CDR1 SEHNR, CDR2 FQNEAQ (reference sequence). CDR3 length: 17 amino acids. The CDR3 loop is CASSYAGLASSYNEQFF. CDR3 DNA sequence: TGTGCCAGCAGCTACGCGGGACTCGCGAGCTCCTACAATGAGCAGTTCTTC.